The T cell receptor (beta chain) described here comes from a study of Ad26.COV2.S vaccination and SARS-CoV-2 variants. Treatment described: 15 to 20 received Ad26.COV2.S at low or high dose, single or two shots; about 5 received placebo; per-sample allocation not given. It was on day 63 after the first vaccine or placebo injection that samples were taken. Study results and caveats: Spike-specific TCR breadth was greater in vaccine than placebo recipients. A substantial breadth of spike-specific CD8+ and CD4+ T cell responses after vaccination has been reported.

Turning to this clone: Its cognate antigen is unknown.

Trimming took 5 bases from V and 6 from J, leaving 17 bases between them. CDR3 length: 14 residues. Germline CDR1 is LNHDA and CDR2 is SQIVND (reference sequence). The data were produced by immunoSEQ multiplex PCR, yet TCRdb's version contains in-frame clones alone and is incomplete. This sample has around 240,000 clones, with around nine tenths found just once. The sequence was obtained from a person between 18 and 65 years old who received the Ad26.COV2.S COVID-19 vaccine or a placebo. This chain uses TRBV19 with TRBJ2-7; no clear D. This specimen consisted of peripheral blood, obtained in a trial of Ad26.COV2.S vaccine versus placebo. CDR3 protein: CASSARAHQGEQYF. The CDR3, as DNA: TGTGCCAGTAGTGCCCGGGCGCACCAAGGCGAGCAGTACTTC.